This T cell receptor (beta chain) was sequenced in a study of CD8 T cells in Susac syndrome. Findings and limits, study-wide: The study conceded that its TCR sequencing and HLA analysis involved relatively few individuals.

Sequencing of TCR beta, carried out with a high-throughput approach, was applied to CD8+ and CD4+ T cells from the blood. CD8+ and CD4+ T cells were negatively isolated; TEMRA cells were FACS-enriched. The length of the CDR3 is 13 residues. The germline gives CDR1 SEHNR, CDR2 FQNEAQ (reference sequence). V lost 5 bases and J lost 6; bases outside the gene matches: 1. As regards this clonotype: Its antigen is as yet unknown.

RNA, at about 0.45 to 1 ug, was reverse transcribed with random hexamers. TCRdb reprocessed the immunoSEQ multiplex PCR reads via MiXCR and lists one record per CDR3 protein. The data contain under 200,000 distinct CDR3 sequences, roughly 95% of them singletons. Sequencing input: CD8+ T cells from PBMCs. The source is a human donor with multiple sclerosis. The genes are TRBV7-9 and TRBJ2-2; 9 bases align to TRBD1. The DNA of the CDR3 is TGTGCCAGCAGCGGACAGGGGCCCGGGGAGCTGTTTTTT. It codes for CASSGQGPGELFF.